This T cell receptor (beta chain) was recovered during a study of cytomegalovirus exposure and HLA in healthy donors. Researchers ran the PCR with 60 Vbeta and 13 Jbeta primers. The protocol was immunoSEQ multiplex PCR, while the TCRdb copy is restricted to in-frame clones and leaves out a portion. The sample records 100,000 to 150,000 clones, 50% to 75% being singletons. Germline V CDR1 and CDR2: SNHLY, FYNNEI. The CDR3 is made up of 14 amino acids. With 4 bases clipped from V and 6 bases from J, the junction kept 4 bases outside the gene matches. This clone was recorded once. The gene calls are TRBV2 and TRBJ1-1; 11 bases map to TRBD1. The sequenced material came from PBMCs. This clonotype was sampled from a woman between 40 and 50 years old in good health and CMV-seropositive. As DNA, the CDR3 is TGTGCCAGCAGTGGTTTGGGACAGGGGGCTGAAGCTTTCTTT. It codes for CASSGLGQGAEAFF. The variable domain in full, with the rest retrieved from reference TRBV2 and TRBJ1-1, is EPEVTQTPSHQVTQMGQEVILRCVPISNHLYFYWYRQILGQKVEFLVSFYNNEISEKSEIFDDQFSVERPDGSNFTLKIRSTKLEDSAMYFCASSGLGQGAEAFFGQGTRLTVV.